This passage covers 24 T cell receptor beta chains from one sample sequenced in a study of shared clonotypes between healthy human individuals. Assay: immunoSEQ multiplex PCR; the TCRdb copy retains only in-frame clones and omits some. The profile covers about 1.1 million clones, with 60% to 85% appearing a single time and approximately 0.9% taken by the ten largest. Source material: memory CD4+ T cells from PBMCs. This sample's subset: CD45RA-negative fraction. Receptor source: a man aged 18 to 35 in good health. Some clones in this sample may be carry-over from other donors' samples.

The CDR3 loop is CASSPSVGGYTF. In DNA, the CDR3 is TGTGCCAGCAGCCCTTCGGTGGGCGGCTACACCTTC. V gene TRBV7-6 combines with J gene TRBJ1-2, with D hard to call. Between the trimmed V and J ends, which lost 5 bases and 8 bases, there was a span of 12 bases. Germline V gives CDR1 SGHVS, CDR2 FNYEAQ. This CDR3 spans 12 amino acids.

J is TRBJ2-5 and V is TRBV27; 9 bases map to TRBD2. V gave up 5 bases and J gave up 2 bases; unmatched junction bases: 6. Germline V CDR1 and CDR2: MNHEY, SMNVEV (reference sequence). This CDR3 spans 15 amino acids. The CDR3: CASSPIGLAQETQYF. The CDR3 DNA reads as TGTGCCAGCAGTCCCATCGGACTAGCGCAAGAGACCCAGTACTTC.

The chain couples TRBV14 to TRBJ1-1; tentative D call: TRBD1 (6 bases). The CDR3 consists of 13 residues. Germline-derived CDR1 and CDR2 are SGHDN and FVKESK. The V gene lost 7 bases and the J gene lost 8 bases, with 17 bases spanning the gap. This CDR3 is CASTGTYGIEAFF. The CDR3, as DNA: TGTGCCAGCACGGGGACATATGGTATCGAAGCTTTCTTT.

This chain uses TRBV7-3 with TRBJ2-1, with 8 bases fitting TRBD2. Germline-derived CDR1 and CDR2 are SGHTA and FQGTGA. The CDR3 is 15 amino acids. The ends lost 5 bases at V and 3 bases at J; junction bases unmatched: 6. CDR3 residues: CASSVSGSYYNEQFF. For the CDR3, the DNA is TGTGCCAGCAGCGTCAGCGGGAGTTACTACAATGAGCAGTTCTTC.

The rearrangement joins TRBV5-1 to TRBJ1-1; D may be TRBD1 (6 bases). Germline V gives CDR1 SGHRS, CDR2 YFSETQ. The V end lost 4 bases, the J end lost 5 bases, and 21 bases lay between the germline ends. This CDR3 has 16 amino acids. In DNA, the CDR3 is TGCGCCAGCAGCACCCTAAGCGGGGGCTCGGGAACTGAAGCTTTCTTT. Translated, it gives CASSTLSGGSGTEAFF.

The gene calls are TRBV5-1 and TRBJ1-2, with 7 bases identical to TRBD1. Germline V CDR1 and CDR2: SGHRS, YFSETQ. The trim removed 0 bases at V and 3 bases at J, leaving 2 bases unmatched. The CDR3 extends over 14 amino acids. This CDR3 reads CASSLGGTDYGYTF. CDR3 coding DNA: TGCGCCAGCAGCTTGGGAGGGACAGACTATGGCTACACCTTC.

This chain links TRBV19 with TRBJ2-1; 10 nucleotides align to TRBD2. Unmatched junction bases numbered 15, after V lost 4 bases and J lost 6 bases. The CDR3 is 18 residues long. In germline, CDR1 is LNHDA, CDR2 SQIVND (reference sequence). CDR3 in DNA: TGTGCCAGTAGTAGGGGGACTAGCGCTCAAACAGGAGGCAATGAGCAGTTCTTC. It specifies CASSRGTSAQTGGNEQFF.

This clone was seen just once. The CDR3 loop is CASSPDRSGYGYTF. The CDR3 DNA follows: TGTGCCAGCAGCCCTGATAGATCGGGCTATGGCTACACCTTC. The V call is TRBV7-2, the J call TRBJ1-2, with D unresolved. Germline-derived CDR1 and CDR2 are SGHTA and FQGNSA. The length of the CDR3 is 14 residues. V was pared by 5 bases and J by 4 bases, with 14 bases between.

J is TRBJ1-5 and V is TRBV19; 7 bases are a match to TRBD1. This CDR3 is 17 amino acids long. CDR1 is LNHDA, CDR2 SQIVND, per germline (reference sequence). Germline trimming cut 7 bases from V and 1 base from J; bases unmatched to any gene: 13. In DNA form, the CDR3 reads TGTGCCAGTACCCCCTTGCCAGGGGGAACGAGCAATCAGCCCCAGCATTTT. Translation: CASTPLPGGTSNQPQHF.

This clone has just a few counts. J is TRBJ1-5 and V is TRBV2; 7 bases match TRBD1. J lost 6 bases, V lost 5 bases, and 10 bases had no gene match. This CDR3 region has 15 residues. Germline CDR1 SNHLY, CDR2 FYNNEI. This CDR3 reads CASSPGGRGPQPQHF. The CDR3 DNA is TGTGCCAGCAGTCCCGGGGGGAGGGGGCCTCAGCCCCAGCATTTT.

The chain employs TRBV7-2 and TRBJ2-3; D is possibly TRBD1 or TRBD2 (5 bases each). Trimming cost V 3 bases and J 0 bases, with 10 bases left between them. Germline loops: CDR1 SGHTA, CDR2 FQGNSA. The CDR3 has 15 amino acids. The CDR3: CASSLGVHSTDTQYF. In DNA, the CDR3 is TGTGCCAGCAGCTTGGGGGTTCATAGCACAGATACGCAGTATTTT.

The gene calls are TRBV7-2 and TRBJ2-3; TRBD2 aligns across 9 bases. Germline values: CDR1 SGHTA, CDR2 FQGNSA. V was pared by 2 bases and J by 1 base, with 4 bases of the junction left unmatched. This CDR3 region has 16 residues. The DNA for the CDR3 is TGTGCCAGCAGCTTAAGACTAGCGGACCGCACAGATACGCAGTATTTT. Amino acid sequence: CASSLRLADRTDTQYF.

The V gene is TRBV10-1, the J gene TRBJ2-2, with 9 bases lining up with TRBD1. CDR3 length equals 15 residues. The V segment lost 5 bases and the J segment 6 bases; nucleotides outside the gene matches: 7. In germline, CDR1 is WNHNN, CDR2 SYGVQD (reference sequence). In nucleotides, the CDR3 is TGCGCCAGCAGTCTGACAGGGGGGGATCCCGGGGAGCTGTTTTTT. This gives the protein CASSLTGGDPGELFF.

The chain combines TRBV28 with TRBJ1-4; 10 bases fit TRBD1. V dropped 6 bases and J dropped 8; count of bases not matched to a gene: 9. Germline V gene lookup returns CDR1 MDHEN and CDR2 SYDVKM. The CDR3 is 15 residues long. The CDR3 nucleotides read TGTGCCAGCAGGTCGGGTGGGACAGGGGACGAAAAACTGTTTTTT. It codes for CASRSGGTGDEKLFF.

The chain is built from TRBV5-1 and TRBJ2-5; D is possibly TRBD1 (6 bases). Germline values: CDR1 SGHRS, CDR2 YFSETQ. The CDR3 is 14 residues long. Trimming shortened V by 3 bases and J by 1 base, and 10 bases separated the two germline ends. The CDR3 spells CASSSGQPQETQYF. In DNA form, the CDR3 reads TGCGCCAGCAGCTCAGGACAGCCCCAAGAGACCCAGTACTTC.

This clone was picked up a small number of times. This rearrangement joins TRBV6-1 to TRBJ1-1, with D hard to call. The germline CDR1 and CDR2 sequences are MNHNS and SASEGT. The V end was cut by 7 bases, the J end by 1 base, with 16 bases between. The CDR3 has 15 amino acids. This chain's CDR3 is CASTPHWRQNTEAFF. CDR3 bases: TGTGCCAGCACCCCGCATTGGAGACAGAACACTGAAGCTTTCTTT.

V is TRBV9 and J is TRBJ2-1; D unresolved. The CDR3 has 15 amino acids. Germline CDR1 is SGDLS and CDR2 is YYNGEE. V was pared by 3 bases and J by 6 bases, with 16 bases between. CDR3 amino acids: CASSASAVVPNEQFF. The CDR3, as DNA: TGTGCCAGCAGCGCCAGCGCGGTAGTTCCCAATGAGCAGTTCTTC. Combining the CDR3 with reference TRBV9 and TRBJ2-1 gives the whole variable domain DSGVTQTPKHLITATGQRVTLRCSPRSGDLSVYWYQQSLDQGLQFLIQYYNGEERAKGNILERFSAQQFPDLHSELNLSSLELGDSALYFCASSASAVVPNEQFFGPGTRLTVL.

The rearrangement joins TRBV27 to TRBJ1-1; no reliable D call. CDR1 is MNHEY, CDR2 SMNVEV, per germline (reference sequence). The CDR3 contains 14 residues. V gave up 3 bases and J gave up 4 bases, with 12 bases separating them. The CDR3 DNA follows: TGTGCCAGCAGTTTGGTAGGGATGGGCACTGAAGCTTTCTTT. It encodes CASSLVGMGTEAFF.

A few counts support this clone. The chain recombines TRBV28 with TRBJ2-7, with TRBD1 matching 8 bases. The trim removed 4 bases at V and 12 bases at J, leaving 5 bases unmatched. CDR1 and CDR2 (germline): MDHEN, SYDVKM. CDR3 size: 11 residues. This CDR3 reads CASSSQGARYF. CDR3 sequence (DNA): TGTGCCAGCAGTTCCCAGGGGGCGCGGTACTTC.

The V call is TRBV7-2, the J call TRBJ2-2; D remains ambiguous. The CDR3 is made up of 13 amino acids. Germline V gene sequence: CDR1 SGHTA, CDR2 FQGNSA. Trimming shortened V by 5 bases and J by 2 bases, and 6 bases separated the two germline ends. The CDR3 here is CASSTLNTGELFF. The CDR3 nucleotides read TGTGCCAGCAGCACCCTTAACACCGGGGAGCTGTTTTTT. Looking up the rest from reference TRBV7-2 and TRBJ2-2 gives the full variable domain: GAGVSQSPSNKVTEKGKDVELRCDPISGHTALYWYRQSLGQGLEFLIYFQGNSAPDKSGLPSDRFSAERTGGSVSTLTIQRTQQEDSAVYLCASSTLNTGELFFGEGSRLTVL.

The J gene is TRBJ2-7, the V gene TRBV5-6; 12 bases are shared with TRBD2. This CDR3 is 15 amino acids long. J lost 4 bases, V lost 0 bases, and 2 bases had no gene match. The V gene's germline CDR1 is SGHDT and CDR2 YYEEEE. This chain's CDR3 is CASSLGLAGVYEQYF. The CDR3 bases are TGTGCCAGCAGCTTGGGACTAGCGGGAGTGTACGAGCAGTACTTC.

The V call is TRBV6-4, the J call TRBJ2-7, with 8 bases lining up with TRBD2. The germline V gene has CDR1 MRHNA and CDR2 SNTAGT. The CDR3 runs 14 residues. Trimming took 3 bases from V and 5 from J; bases not matched to a gene: 6. CDR3 sequence (DNA): TGTGCCAGCAGTGAAACAGCGGGAGTCGACGAGCAGTACTTC. Encoded protein: CASSETAGVDEQYF.

Details on this clone: Other DNA variants within this sample encode the same CDR3. The V call is TRBV28, the J call TRBJ1-2; D ambiguous. The CDR3 is made up of 12 amino acids. CDR1 MDHEN and CDR2 SYDVKM come from the germline V gene. V lost 1 base to trimming and J lost 3 bases, with 3 bases between them. In DNA form, the CDR3 reads TGTGCCAGCAGTTTATCGGACTATGGCTACACCTTC. Translation: CASSLSDYGYTF.

This rearrangement joins TRBV28 to TRBJ1-2, with TRBD1 matching 7 bases. There are 15 residues in the CDR3. Germline CDR1 and CDR2: MDHEN and SYDVKM. The V gene end was trimmed by 8 bases and the J gene end by 7 bases; junction bases not matched to a gene: 16. This chain's CDR3 is CASARPDRPRGGYTF. The CDR3 bases are TGTGCCAGCGCTAGGCCGGACAGGCCCCGTGGTGGCTACACCTTC.